This is a list of T cell receptor beta chains from one sample in a study of shared clonotypes between healthy human individuals. Generated by immunoSEQ multiplex PCR, the TCRdb table keeps only in-frame clones and is missing some. The data show 2,500,000 or so clones, roughly 92% seen once. The sample comprised naive CD4+ T cells from PBMCs. The receptor set was obtained from a man younger than 35 in good health. Some clones in this sample may be carry-over from other donors' samples. Both conserved end residues are part of each CDR3. Fields, in order: clone size, D gene, J gene, V gene, CDR3 DNA, CDR3 protein. A D gene is named only where the DNA matches it firmly. Clone size appears in some rows only: once, few, many, or a class for an expanded clone.

clone_size: NA; d_call: NA; j_call: TRBJ2-7; v_call: TRBV5-1; cdr3_nt: TGCGCCAGCTCCCTGGCCGGGACGGAGTCCTACGAGCAGTACTTC; cdr3_aa: CASSLAGTESYEQYF
clone_size: NA; d_call: NA; j_call: TRBJ1-1; v_call: TRBV7-9; cdr3_nt: TGTGCCAGCGGAGGAGAAGGCAGGGTGAACACTGAAGCTTTCTTT; cdr3_aa: CASGGEGRVNTEAFF
clone_size: NA; d_call: NA; j_call: TRBJ2-7; v_call: TRBV29-1; cdr3_nt: TGCAGCGTTGTCTCGTATGGAGGGGGCGGGAACCCATACGAGCAGTACTTC; cdr3_aa: CSVVSYGGGGNPYEQYF
clone_size: NA; d_call: NA; j_call: TRBJ2-4; v_call: TRBV11-2; cdr3_nt: TGTGCCAGCAGCTTAGATTTGTTCCCCCCGTTGTTGTACTTC; cdr3_aa: CASSLDLFPPLLYF
clone_size: once; d_call: NA; j_call: TRBJ1-3; v_call: TRBV18; cdr3_nt: TGTGCCAGCTCACCTACGGGGGGATATTCTGGAAACACCATATATTTT; cdr3_aa: CASSPTGGYSGNTIYF
clone_size: NA; d_call: TRBD1; j_call: TRBJ2-2; v_call: TRBV5-5; cdr3_nt: TGTGCCAGCCGCTCTTGGGCAGGGGGTACCGGGGAGCTGTTTTTT; cdr3_aa: CASRSWAGGTGELFF
clone_size: NA; d_call: NA; j_call: TRBJ2-2; v_call: TRBV27; cdr3_nt: TGTGCCAGCAGTACTTCCCAGGGGTACTATTCGGCCGGGGAGCTGTTTTTT; cdr3_aa: CASSTSQGYYSAGELFF
clone_size: NA; d_call: NA; j_call: TRBJ2-7; v_call: TRBV25-1; cdr3_nt: TGTGCCAGCAGTGAATCCCGGAGGTCCTACGAGCAGTACTTC; cdr3_aa: CASSESRRSYEQYF
clone_size: NA; d_call: NA; j_call: TRBJ2-2; v_call: TRBV28; cdr3_nt: TGTGCCAGCAGGAGGCAGGGGGGCGCCGGGGAGCTGTTTTTT; cdr3_aa: CASRRQGGAGELFF
clone_size: NA; d_call: TRBD2; j_call: TRBJ2-2; v_call: TRBV7-3; cdr3_nt: TGTGCCAGCAGCTTGCTAGCGGACACCGGGGAGCTGTTTTTT; cdr3_aa: CASSLLADTGELFF
clone_size: NA; d_call: NA; j_call: TRBJ2-7; v_call: TRBV6-1; cdr3_nt: TGTGCCAGCAATCCTAGCGTTGTCTCCTACGAGCAGTACTTC; cdr3_aa: CASNPSVVSYEQYF
clone_size: NA; d_call: TRBD1; j_call: TRBJ2-6; v_call: TRBV7-9; cdr3_nt: TGTGCCAGCAGCCGGAGACAGGGGAGGACCAACGTCCTGACTTTC; cdr3_aa: CASSRRQGRTNVLTF
clone_size: NA; d_call: TRBD1; j_call: TRBJ2-7; v_call: TRBV11-2; cdr3_nt: TGTGCCAGCAGCTACGGACAGGGGGCTAACGAGCAGTACTTC; cdr3_aa: CASSYGQGANEQYF
clone_size: NA; d_call: NA; j_call: TRBJ2-2; v_call: TRBV2; cdr3_nt: TGTGCCAGCAATTCAGGCCCCGGGGAGCTGTTTTTT; cdr3_aa: CASNSGPGELFF